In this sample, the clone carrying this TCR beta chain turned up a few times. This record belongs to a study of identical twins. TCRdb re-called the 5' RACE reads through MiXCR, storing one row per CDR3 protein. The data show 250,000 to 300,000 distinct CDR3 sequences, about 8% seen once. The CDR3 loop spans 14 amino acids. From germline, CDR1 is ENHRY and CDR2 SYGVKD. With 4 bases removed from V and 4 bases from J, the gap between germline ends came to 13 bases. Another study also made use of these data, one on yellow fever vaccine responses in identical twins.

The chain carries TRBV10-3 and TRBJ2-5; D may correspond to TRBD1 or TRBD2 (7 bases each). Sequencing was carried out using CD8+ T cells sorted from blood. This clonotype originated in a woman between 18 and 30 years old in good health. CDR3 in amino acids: CAISGQGGGETQYF. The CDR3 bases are TGTGCCATCAGTGGTCAGGGGGGGGGAGAGACCCAGTACTTC.